What follows describes a single T cell receptor (beta chain). Its antigen is as yet unknown. Nominally healthy donors provided the samples, though records likely missed some immune exposures. Looked up from germline, CDR1 is SEHNR and CDR2 is FQNEAQ (reference sequence). There are 14 residues in the CDR3. Trimming pared 3 bases from V and 4 bases from J, leaving 10 bases between. The sample belongs to a study of cytomegalovirus exposure and HLA in healthy donors. Whole-study results and caveats: Later analysis showed most CMV-associated TCR beta chains appearing HLA-restricted. 164 TCR beta chains were listed as cytomegalovirus-associated.

With 60 Vbeta and 13 Jbeta primers, the PCR was carried out. The assay was immunoSEQ multiplex PCR, and TCRdb's table has in-frame clones only and misses some. This table holds approximately 110,000 clones. The receptor comes from a man aged 25-45 years in good health and CMV-seronegative. The rearrangement links TRBV7-9 to TRBJ2-1, with D unclear. Sequencing was done on a sample of PBMCs. CDR3: CASSFTEYYNEQFF. The CDR3 DNA reads as TGTGCCAGCAGCTTCACAGAATATTACAATGAGCAGTTCTTC.